The 2 T cell receptor beta chains presented below share a single source sample, sequenced in a study of vaccination and CD4 T cells after COVID-19. Sequencing of cultured CD4+ T cell DNA used the Oncomine TCR Beta short-read assay. TCRdb processed the PCR reads anew with MiXCR; each CDR3 protein has one entry. The table lists 6,500 to 8,500 distinct CDR3 sequences, roughly two thirds of them singletons, with about a sixth in the top ten. Treatment described: 10-day PBMC culture with coronavirus spike peptide pools or control peptides (ViraFEST assay). No cognate antigen is known for these TCRs. The sample consisted of CD4+ T cells from blood, cultured in vitro. These receptors were taken from a human donor who had recovered from COVID-19.

The chain is built from TRBV19 and TRBJ1-5; D ambiguous. Trimming took 7 bases from V and 0 from J, leaving 10 bases between them. The CDR3 runs to 14 residues. Germline CDR1 and CDR2: LNHDA and SQIVND (reference sequence). CDR3: CASTDGHSNQPQHF. CDR3 coding DNA: TGTGCCAGTACAGACGGGCATAGCAATCAGCCCCAGCATTTT.

The chain joins TRBV20-1 to TRBJ1-2, with D perhaps matching TRBD1 (5 bases). The V gene lost 5 bases and the J gene lost 8 bases, with 18 bases spanning the gap. Germline V gene data show CDR1 as DFQATT and CDR2 as SNEGSKA (reference sequence). This CDR3 region has 13 residues. The CDR3 region has the DNA TGCAGTGCTTCCGTCAGGGTAGGGCAGGGCTACACCTTC. Protein: CSASVRVGQGYTF.